This is a list of T cell receptor beta chains from one sample in a study of T cell responses to AZD1222 COVID-19 vaccine. Sequencing was performed with immunoSEQ multiplex PCR; in TCRdb, only in-frame clones are kept and a portion is missing. The table includes about 110,000 clones, 85% to 95% detected once. This sample comprised peripheral blood, obtained on day 0 of AZD1222 vaccination. The receptors shown here come from an adult in good health. The conserved cysteine and the conserved F or W are not part of the CDR3 here. The order of the fields is V gene, J gene, D gene, clone size, CDR3 protein. The D gene is left open where the match is weak. Some rows mark clone size as missing; the rest say once, few, many or name a class of expanded clone.

v_call: TRBV3-1/TRBV3-2
j_call: TRBJ2-4
d_call: -
clone_size: -
cdr3_aa: ASSQERVAKNIQY

v_call: TRBV18
j_call: TRBJ2-7
d_call: TRBD1
clone_size: -
cdr3_aa: ASDNPGTGSYEQY

v_call: TRBV7-2
j_call: TRBJ2-1
d_call: -
clone_size: few
cdr3_aa: ASSLDLGGANNEQF

v_call: TRBV7-9
j_call: TRBJ1-2
d_call: -
clone_size: -
cdr3_aa: ASSSPGGGAGWAGYT

v_call: TRBV9
j_call: TRBJ2-3
d_call: TRBD2
clone_size: once
cdr3_aa: ASSPTSGTDTQY

v_call: TRBV29-1
j_call: TRBJ2-4
d_call: -
clone_size: -
cdr3_aa: SVVAGVTKNIQY

v_call: TRBV28
j_call: TRBJ1-2
d_call: -
clone_size: -
cdr3_aa: ASTLGGAEGYT

v_call: TRBV7-8
j_call: TRBJ2-3
d_call: -
clone_size: -
cdr3_aa: ASSFYLVTDTQY

v_call: TRBV6-2/TRBV6-3
j_call: TRBJ2-7
d_call: -
clone_size: once
cdr3_aa: ASSRKPHSQTRYEQY

v_call: TRBV6-1
j_call: TRBJ1-3
d_call: TRBD1
clone_size: -
cdr3_aa: ASSDLQGQGPSGNTIY

v_call: TRBV18
j_call: TRBJ2-3
d_call: -
clone_size: -
cdr3_aa: ASSPVGNTDTQY

v_call: TRBV28
j_call: TRBJ1-1
d_call: -
clone_size: -
cdr3_aa: ASSFKGVLNTEAF

v_call: TRBV5-1
j_call: TRBJ2-7
d_call: -
clone_size: -
cdr3_aa: ASSLEPHNDYEQY

v_call: TRBV30
j_call: TRBJ1-6
d_call: TRBD1
clone_size: -
cdr3_aa: AWSPTGQASSYNSPLH

v_call: TRBV2
j_call: TRBJ1-2
d_call: -
clone_size: -
cdr3_aa: ASSLHRASKGNYGYT

v_call: TRBV4-2
j_call: TRBJ1-1
d_call: TRBD1
clone_size: -
cdr3_aa: ASSQTGDPREAF

v_call: TRBV5-6
j_call: TRBJ1-1
d_call: -
clone_size: -
cdr3_aa: ASSFGRGEAF

v_call: TRBV10-3
j_call: TRBJ1-6
d_call: -
clone_size: -
cdr3_aa: AIRTTGRVDSPLH

v_call: TRBV25-1
j_call: TRBJ2-3
d_call: TRBD2
clone_size: once
cdr3_aa: ASRVAGGPVDTQY

v_call: TRBV27
j_call: TRBJ1-6
d_call: -
clone_size: -
cdr3_aa: ASSLQASSYNSPLH

v_call: TRBV11-3
j_call: TRBJ1-6
d_call: TRBD1
clone_size: -
cdr3_aa: ASRAGDRALPLH

v_call: TRBV28
j_call: TRBJ1-1
d_call: TRBD1
clone_size: -
cdr3_aa: ASRLRGRGMNTEAF

v_call: TRBV3-1/TRBV3-2
j_call: TRBJ2-1
d_call: TRBD2
clone_size: -
cdr3_aa: ASSHRLADNNEQF

v_call: TRBV30
j_call: TRBJ1-5
d_call: -
clone_size: -
cdr3_aa: AWSAGVNQPQH

v_call: TRBV19
j_call: TRBJ1-5
d_call: -
clone_size: -
cdr3_aa: ASRPDNRNQPQH